The rows below give T cell receptor beta chains drawn from one sample of a study of cytomegalovirus exposure and HLA in healthy donors. Method: immunoSEQ multiplex PCR; TCRdb's copy keeps in-frame clones and lacks some. The profile shows over 45,000 clones, around three quarters of them singletons. Sequencing used PBMCs. The origin of the receptors is a female donor in good health and CMV-seronegative. CDR3s include the opening cysteine and the closing phenylalanine or tryptophan. The D gene is left open where the match is weak. Clone size, where shown, is once, few, many, or a class for clones that have expanded.

CDR3nt: TGTGCCCTCAGGTTAGGTTATGGCTACACCTTC; CDR3aa: CALRLGYGYTF; d_gene: .; abundance: .; j_gene: TRBJ1-2; v_gene: TRBV6-1
CDR3nt: TGCAGCGTTCGGACAGGTGGGGGATACGAGCAGTACTTC; CDR3aa: CSVRTGGGYEQYF; d_gene: TRBD1; abundance: few; j_gene: TRBJ2-7; v_gene: TRBV29-1
CDR3nt: TGTGCCAGCAGCTCCTCCCGGTGGGGCCTACCAGGGGCCAACGTCCTGACTTTC; CDR3aa: CASSSSRWGLPGANVLTF; d_gene: .; abundance: .; j_gene: TRBJ2-6; v_gene: TRBV7-8
CDR3nt: TGTGCCAGCAGCTCATGGGGGGGTTCCTACAATGAGCAGTTCTTC; CDR3aa: CASSSWGGSYNEQFF; d_gene: TRBD2; abundance: .; j_gene: TRBJ2-1; v_gene: TRBV13
CDR3nt: TGTGCCAGCTCACCTGGCCGAAGCACAGATACGCAGTATTTT; CDR3aa: CASSPGRSTDTQYF; d_gene: .; abundance: .; j_gene: TRBJ2-3; v_gene: TRBV18
CDR3nt: TGTGCCAGCAGCGTACGGGTTAACTATGGCTACACCTTC; CDR3aa: CASSVRVNYGYTF; d_gene: .; abundance: few; j_gene: TRBJ1-2; v_gene: TRBV9
CDR3nt: TGTGCCAGCAGCGTAGTAGGGATTGGGGCGGACAGGGGGCTCGACAATGAGCAGTTCTTC; CDR3aa: CASSVVGIGADRGLDNEQFF; d_gene: TRBD1; abundance: .; j_gene: TRBJ2-1; v_gene: TRBV9
CDR3nt: TGCGCGGCCAGATCCAGCGGGGGAGAGGGATCGCAGTATTTT; CDR3aa: CAARSSGGEGSQYF; d_gene: TRBD2; abundance: .; j_gene: TRBJ2-3; v_gene: TRBV10-2
CDR3nt: TGCGCCAGCAGTCAATCAGGGGATAACACTGAAGCTTTCTTT; CDR3aa: CASSQSGDNTEAFF; d_gene: .; abundance: once; j_gene: TRBJ1-1; v_gene: TRBV23-1
CDR3nt: TGCGCCAGCAGCCCAGCCGGGACTAGTTATTCTGGGGAGCTGTTTTTT; CDR3aa: CASSPAGTSYSGELFF; d_gene: TRBD2; abundance: .; j_gene: TRBJ2-2; v_gene: TRBV5-1
CDR3nt: TGTGCCATCAATTCTGGGACAGTGCATGGCTACACCTTC; CDR3aa: CAINSGTVHGYTF; d_gene: TRBD1; abundance: few; j_gene: TRBJ1-2; v_gene: TRBV10-3
CDR3nt: TGTGCCAGTAGGTACAGGGGAAGCGACGGCTACACCTTC; CDR3aa: CASRYRGSDGYTF; d_gene: TRBD1; abundance: .; j_gene: TRBJ1-2; v_gene: TRBV19
CDR3nt: TGCGCCAGCAGCTTGGCCTCAGGGGCGGATGGCTACACCTTC; CDR3aa: CASSLASGADGYTF; d_gene: .; abundance: .; j_gene: TRBJ1-2; v_gene: TRBV5-1
CDR3nt: TGTGCCAGTAGTAGGCCCGGTTCGAATCTAGAAGATACGCAGTATTTT; CDR3aa: CASSRPGSNLEDTQYF; d_gene: .; abundance: .; j_gene: TRBJ2-3; v_gene: TRBV19
CDR3nt: TGTGCCAGCAGCCACCGACAGGACAGAGGCACTGAAGCTTTCTTT; CDR3aa: CASSHRQDRGTEAFF; d_gene: .; abundance: .; j_gene: TRBJ1-1; v_gene: TRBV6-6
CDR3nt: TGTGCCAGCAGCCGGGACAGTAAATCATCTGGAAACACCATATATTTT; CDR3aa: CASSRDSKSSGNTIYF; d_gene: TRBD1; abundance: .; j_gene: TRBJ1-3; v_gene: TRBV13
CDR3nt: TGTGCCAGCAGTGAATATGGGACAGGGACCTACGAGCAGTACTTC; CDR3aa: CASSEYGTGTYEQYF; d_gene: TRBD1; abundance: .; j_gene: TRBJ2-7; v_gene: TRBV25-1
CDR3nt: TGTGCCAGCAGCCATCGGGGTAGCCGCGGCACCGGGGAGCTGTTTTTT; CDR3aa: CASSHRGSRGTGELFF; d_gene: .; abundance: .; j_gene: TRBJ2-2; v_gene: TRBV14
CDR3nt: TGTGCTAGCAGCTTAGGGACAGGGGATGAAAAACTGTTTTTT; CDR3aa: CASSLGTGDEKLFF; d_gene: TRBD1; abundance: .; j_gene: TRBJ1-4; v_gene: TRBV7-7
CDR3nt: TGTGCCAGCAGCTTAGTTAAGATGAGCTCCTACGAGCAGTACTTC; CDR3aa: CASSLVKMSSYEQYF; d_gene: .; abundance: .; j_gene: TRBJ2-7; v_gene: TRBV7-2
CDR3nt: TGTGCCATCAGTGAGGAGGGACAGATGAACACTGAAGCTTTCTTT; CDR3aa: CAISEEGQMNTEAFF; d_gene: TRBD1; abundance: once; j_gene: TRBJ1-1; v_gene: TRBV10-3
CDR3nt: TGTGCCAGCGCCTCCGGGACACCCTTCTATGGCTACACCTTC; CDR3aa: CASASGTPFYGYTF; d_gene: .; abundance: .; j_gene: TRBJ1-2; v_gene: TRBV27
CDR3nt: TGTGCCAGCAGCTTAAATACCGGGGGGCAGTACTTC; CDR3aa: CASSLNTGGQYF; d_gene: .; abundance: few; j_gene: TRBJ2-7; v_gene: TRBV11-2
CDR3nt: TGTGCCAGCAGCCGGGACAGTGTTGGAAACACCATATATTTT; CDR3aa: CASSRDSVGNTIYF; d_gene: TRBD1; abundance: .; j_gene: TRBJ1-3; v_gene: TRBV2
CDR3nt: TGCGCCAGCAGCTTGGGCGGGCAGGGGGCGACTGAAGCTTTCTTT; CDR3aa: CASSLGGQGATEAFF; d_gene: TRBD1; abundance: .; j_gene: TRBJ1-1; v_gene: TRBV5-1
CDR3nt: TGCGCCAGCAGCTCAACCCCAGGACAGGGGGCTCGTAATGAGCAGTTCTTC; CDR3aa: CASSSTPGQGARNEQFF; d_gene: TRBD1; abundance: .; j_gene: TRBJ2-1; v_gene: TRBV5-1
CDR3nt: TGTGCCTGGAGGGGACGAGGGGGACGGGTGGGGACTGAAGCTTTCTTT; CDR3aa: CAWRGRGGRVGTEAFF; d_gene: .; abundance: once; j_gene: TRBJ1-1; v_gene: TRBV30
CDR3nt: TGTGCCTGGAGTGTCTCGACACATACGCAGTATTTT; CDR3aa: CAWSVSTHTQYF; d_gene: .; abundance: .; j_gene: TRBJ2-3; v_gene: TRBV30
CDR3nt: TGCGCCAGCAGCTTGGGAGGACAGGTCAACTCTGGGGCCAACGTCCTGACTTTC; CDR3aa: CASSLGGQVNSGANVLTF; d_gene: TRBD1; abundance: .; j_gene: TRBJ2-6; v_gene: TRBV5-1
CDR3nt: TGTGCCAGCAGAGGGGGACTACTCACAGATACGCAGTATTTT; CDR3aa: CASRGGLLTDTQYF; d_gene: .; abundance: .; j_gene: TRBJ2-3; v_gene: TRBV5-4
CDR3nt: TGCGCCAGCAGTGATTACAGGGAAAGCACCATATATTTT; CDR3aa: CASSDYRESTIYF; d_gene: .; abundance: .; j_gene: TRBJ1-3; v_gene: TRBV10-2
CDR3nt: TGCGCCAGCAGCCAAGATAAGGGGGCGAACACTGAAGCTTTCTTT; CDR3aa: CASSQDKGANTEAFF; d_gene: TRBD1; abundance: .; j_gene: TRBJ1-1; v_gene: TRBV4-3
CDR3nt: TGTGCCAGCAGTCGACCGGGACAGGGATACGAGCAGTACTTC; CDR3aa: CASSRPGQGYEQYF; d_gene: TRBD1; abundance: .; j_gene: TRBJ2-7; v_gene: TRBV5-4
CDR3nt: TGTGCCAGCAGTTACTCCCCCCTTCGACAGGGCCATGGCTACACCTTC; CDR3aa: CASSYSPLRQGHGYTF; d_gene: TRBD1; abundance: .; j_gene: TRBJ1-2; v_gene: TRBV6-5
CDR3nt: TGTGCCATCAGTGAGTCGGGGGGTCCGAAGACCCAGTACTTC; CDR3aa: CAISESGGPKTQYF; d_gene: .; abundance: few; j_gene: TRBJ2-5; v_gene: TRBV10-3
CDR3nt: TGCGCCAGCAGCGGCCACAGGGGGGAGACCCAGTACTTC; CDR3aa: CASSGHRGETQYF; d_gene: TRBD1; abundance: .; j_gene: TRBJ2-5; v_gene: TRBV5-1
CDR3nt: TGTGCCAGCAGCTTTACTGACACAGATACGCAGTATTTT; CDR3aa: CASSFTDTDTQYF; d_gene: .; abundance: .; j_gene: TRBJ2-3; v_gene: TRBV5-6
CDR3nt: TGCGCCAGCAGCTTGGGGGACAGGGACTATGGCTACACCTTC; CDR3aa: CASSLGDRDYGYTF; d_gene: TRBD1; abundance: .; j_gene: TRBJ1-2; v_gene: TRBV5-1
CDR3nt: TGTGCCAGCAGCCCCTCGGGCGGGCCACGCTCCTACGAGCAGTACTTC; CDR3aa: CASSPSGGPRSYEQYF; d_gene: .; abundance: .; j_gene: TRBJ2-7; v_gene: TRBV7-9
CDR3nt: TGTGCCAGCAGTTACCCCCTAGGACAGGGGAACTATGGCTACACCTTC; CDR3aa: CASSYPLGQGNYGYTF; d_gene: TRBD1; abundance: .; j_gene: TRBJ1-2; v_gene: TRBV6-5
CDR3nt: TGTGCCAGCAGCCCGAGTTACAGGCACCGCTTAACCTATGGCTACACCTTC; CDR3aa: CASSPSYRHRLTYGYTF; d_gene: .; abundance: .; j_gene: TRBJ1-2; v_gene: TRBV14
CDR3nt: TGTGCCAGCAGCGTAAATCCAGACACCTTCTATGGCTACACCTTC; CDR3aa: CASSVNPDTFYGYTF; d_gene: .; abundance: .; j_gene: TRBJ1-2; v_gene: TRBV9
CDR3nt: TGCGCCAGCAGTGAGTACCCCTACGAGCAGTACTTC; CDR3aa: CASSEYPYEQYF; d_gene: .; abundance: .; j_gene: TRBJ2-7; v_gene: TRBV10-2
CDR3nt: TGTGCCAGCAGTCGGGGACAAGAGACCCAGTACTTC; CDR3aa: CASSRGQETQYF; d_gene: .; abundance: .; j_gene: TRBJ2-5; v_gene: TRBV7-9
CDR3nt: TGTGCCAGCAGCCAAGGCCGGCGGGGATGGGAGACCCAGTACTTC; CDR3aa: CASSQGRRGWETQYF; d_gene: .; abundance: .; j_gene: TRBJ2-5; v_gene: TRBV14
CDR3nt: TGTGCCAGCAGTGAGTGGACAGTGAACACTGAAGCTTTCTTT; CDR3aa: CASSEWTVNTEAFF; d_gene: .; abundance: .; j_gene: TRBJ1-1; v_gene: TRBV25-1
CDR3nt: TGTGCCAGCAGCCCTCGCCGGGATTTATTTTCCTACGAGCAGTACTTC; CDR3aa: CASSPRRDLFSYEQYF; d_gene: .; abundance: once; j_gene: TRBJ2-7; v_gene: TRBV7-2
CDR3nt: TGTGCCAGCAACAAACGGGGGCGGGGGGTTTACGAGCAGTACTTC; CDR3aa: CASNKRGRGVYEQYF; d_gene: TRBD2; abundance: .; j_gene: TRBJ2-7; v_gene: TRBV6-5
CDR3nt: TGTGCCAGCAGCTTAGCCCAGACAGGACAAGGCTACACCTTC; CDR3aa: CASSLAQTGQGYTF; d_gene: .; abundance: .; j_gene: TRBJ1-2; v_gene: TRBV7-8
CDR3nt: TGTGCCAGCAGCTTTGGTGGGAGGAATCAGCCCCAGCATTTT; CDR3aa: CASSFGGRNQPQHF; d_gene: .; abundance: few; j_gene: TRBJ1-5; v_gene: TRBV5-5
CDR3nt: TGTGCCAGCTCATTGACTAGCGGGGGGCCTATCGAGCAGTACTTC; CDR3aa: CASSLTSGGPIEQYF; d_gene: TRBD2; abundance: .; j_gene: TRBJ2-7; v_gene: TRBV18
CDR3nt: TGTGCCAGCAGCCCTTGGACAGGGTCGGGTGAAAAACTGTTTTTT; CDR3aa: CASSPWTGSGEKLFF; d_gene: TRBD1; abundance: .; j_gene: TRBJ1-4; v_gene: TRBV11-2
CDR3nt: TGTGCCAGCAGGCGGGGACAGGCGAACTATGGCTACACCTTC; CDR3aa: CASRRGQANYGYTF; d_gene: TRBD1; abundance: .; j_gene: TRBJ1-2; v_gene: TRBV6-5
CDR3nt: TGTGCCAGCAGCCCACAGGGGGCCTATGGCTACACCTTC; CDR3aa: CASSPQGAYGYTF; d_gene: TRBD1; abundance: .; j_gene: TRBJ1-2; v_gene: TRBV7-8
CDR3nt: TGTGCCAGCAGTGAAACCGGGGCTGGGGCCAACGTCCTGACTTTC; CDR3aa: CASSETGAGANVLTF; d_gene: .; abundance: few; j_gene: TRBJ2-6; v_gene: TRBV6-1
CDR3nt: TGTGCCAGCAGCGGACTAGCGGGGGGGGAGCGGGAGACCCAGTACTTC; CDR3aa: CASSGLAGGERETQYF; d_gene: TRBD2; abundance: .; j_gene: TRBJ2-5; v_gene: TRBV13
CDR3nt: TGCGCCAGCAGCTTGGGGGGGGAGAACTATGGCTACACCTTC; CDR3aa: CASSLGGENYGYTF; d_gene: .; abundance: .; j_gene: TRBJ1-2; v_gene: TRBV5-1
CDR3nt: TGTTCCAGCAGCTTAGATCGGAGGAGGAACACCGGGGAGCTGTTTTTT; CDR3aa: CSSSLDRRRNTGELFF; d_gene: .; abundance: .; j_gene: TRBJ2-2; v_gene: TRBV7-9
CDR3nt: TGTGCCAGCAGCTTAGGGACTAGTCCGCGTACGCAGTATTTT; CDR3aa: CASSLGTSPRTQYF; d_gene: TRBD2; abundance: .; j_gene: TRBJ2-3; v_gene: TRBV7-2